This entry describes one T cell receptor (beta chain). As yet, its antigen is unknown. The data originate from a study of cytomegalovirus exposure and HLA in healthy donors. Looked up from germline, CDR1 is KGHSH and CDR2 is LQKENI. The CDR3 has 16 residues. V shed 4 bases and J 6 bases; nucleotides not matched to a gene: 11. Whole-study results and caveats: Reported results showed that the classifier diagnosed cytomegalovirus status with high specificity and sensitivity. Accurate prediction of most subjects' HLA-A and HLA-B alleles from TCR beta sequences was reported. With later analysis, a missense DCLRE1C variant became linked to TCR beta V- and J-gene trimming.

13 Jbeta primers and 60 Vbeta primers were used for the PCR. As handled by the study authors: Tens of millions of unique TCR beta chains, roughly 11 million of them shared, were counted by a later analysis. The method was immunoSEQ multiplex PCR; TCRdb's version includes in-frame clones alone and lacks a portion of them. The V and J calls and the clone size are those of that table, but D and trimming were determined from the DNA. The sample records 150,000 to 200,000 clones, around 76% being singletons. Sequenced input: PBMCs. The receptor was isolated from a man aged 35-49 years in good health and CMV-seropositive. This chain uses TRBV18 with TRBJ2-2, with 7 bases matching TRBD2. The CDR3 DNA reads TGTGCCAGCTCACGCGATAATACCGGGAGGTCCGGGGAGCTGTTTTTT. It is translated as CASSRDNTGRSGELFF.